One and the same sample provided the 19 T cell receptor beta chains below, sequenced in a study of cytomegalovirus exposure and HLA in healthy donors. This PCR relied on a set of 60 Vbeta primers and 13 Jbeta primers. The data were produced by immunoSEQ multiplex PCR, yet TCRdb's version contains in-frame clones alone and is incomplete. The data hold approximately 210,000 clones, with about 85% observed a single time. The sequenced material came from PBMCs. These receptors were obtained from a woman aged 45 to 65 in good health and CMV-seropositive.

This clone was found a few times. This chain uses TRBV15 with TRBJ2-5; 8 bases line up with TRBD2. With 0 bases clipped from V and 3 bases from J, the junction kept 9 bases outside the gene matches. From germline, CDR1 is LNHNV and CDR2 YYDKDF (reference sequence). The CDR3 consists of 17 residues. The CDR3 is CATSRDGGGGGKETQYF. The CDR3 DNA reads TGTGCCACCAGCAGAGATGGCGGTGGCGGGGGGAAAGAGACCCAGTACTTC.

This clone was recorded once. The V and J genes are TRBV15 and TRBJ1-2; 9 nucleotides line up with TRBD1. There are 16 residues in the CDR3. J lost 4 bases, V lost 3 bases, and 9 bases had no gene match. CDR1 is LNHNV, CDR2 YYDKDF, per germline (reference sequence). The CDR3 nucleotides read TGTGCCACCAGCAGGCCCCCCGGGACAGGGTTCTATGGCTACACCTTC. Amino acid sequence: CATSRPPGTGFYGYTF.

V usage is TRBV5-1 and J usage is TRBJ2-1; no firm D call. Per germline, CDR1 SGHRS and CDR2 YFSETQ. The CDR3 totals 14 residues. Trimming removed 4 bases from V and 6 bases from J, with 14 bases in between. The CDR3 coding sequence is TGCGCCAGCAGCCCCTTCTACCCTGCCAATGAGCAGTTCTTC. Protein: CASSPFYPANEQFF.

The rearrangement joins TRBV30 to TRBJ1-5; 7 bases are shared with TRBD1. Losses at the gene ends were 5 bases for V and 7 bases for J; bases not matched to a gene: 5. Germline CDR1 is GTSNPN and CDR2 is SVGIG (reference sequence). This CDR3 spans 12 amino acids. This CDR3 reads CAWDTGEQPQHF. CDR3 bases: TGTGCCTGGGATACAGGGGAACAGCCCCAGCATTTT.

V and J are TRBV5-1 and TRBJ1-2; D is perhaps TRBD1 (5 bases). The CDR3 spans 14 residues. Germline values: CDR1 SGHRS, CDR2 YFSETQ. Trimming removed 0 bases from V and 3 bases from J, with 9 bases in between. CDR3 protein: CASSLVGGDYGYTF. The CDR3 nucleotides are TGCGCCAGCAGCTTGGTCGGAGGGGACTATGGCTACACCTTC.

This clone was counted a single time. As DNA, the CDR3 is TGTGCCAGCAGCCAGCGAGGACAGGTGGACGAGCAGTACTTC. Translating gives CASSQRGQVDEQYF. The J gene is TRBJ2-7, the V gene TRBV7-2; TRBD1 matches 7 bases. CDR3 length: 14 residues. Trimming took 5 bases from V and 5 from J; bases not matched to a gene: 9. Germline V gene data show CDR1 as SGHTA and CDR2 as FQGNSA.

The chain links TRBV28 to TRBJ2-4; perhaps TRBD1 as D (5 bases). The V gene lost 8 bases and the J gene lost 0 bases, with 11 bases spanning the gap. Germline assignment: CDR1 MDHEN and CDR2 SYDVKM. The CDR3 runs to 14 residues. This CDR3 reads CASRQSLAKNIQYF. CDR3 sequence (DNA): TGTGCCAGCCGACAGTCACTAGCCAAAAACATTCAGTACTTC. The full variable domain, rest sourced from reference TRBV28 and TRBJ2-4, is DVKVTQSSRYLVKRTGEKVFLECVQDMDHENMFWYRQDPGLGLRLIYFSYDVKMKEKGDIPEGYSVSREKKERFSLILESASTNQTSMYLCASRQSLAKNIQYFGAGTRLSVL.

The chain links TRBV14 to TRBJ2-1; 10 positions match TRBD2. The CDR3 is 20 residues long. CDR1 is SGHDN and CDR2 is FVKESK in the germline V gene. The J segment lost 4 bases and the V segment lost 0 bases, leaving 15 bases of the junction unmatched. CDR3 coding DNA: TGTGCCAGCAGCCAAGATTCCCGGGCTAGCGGGGGTCGACTTTACAATGAGCAGTTCTTC. Translating it yields CASSQDSRASGGRLYNEQFF.

This clone was observed a few times. The chain is built from TRBV6-1 and TRBJ1-5, with 9 positions matching TRBD1. V lost 11 bases, J lost 6 bases, and 8 bases stayed unmatched. CDR3 length equals 13 residues. From germline, CDR1 is MNHNS and CDR2 SASEGT. CDR3 in amino acids: CAVGQGHVQPQHF. Here the CDR3 DNA reads TGTGCCGTAGGACAGGGGCATGTTCAGCCCCAGCATTTT.

This clone was picked up one time. The CDR3 spells CASSVLGGPGYVDTQYF. Written as DNA, the CDR3 is TGTGCCAGCAGCGTCCTTGGGGGCCCGGGTTATGTCGATACGCAGTATTTT. V is TRBV9 and J is TRBJ2-3, with a possible D match to TRBD1 (6 bases). V dropped 2 bases and J dropped 6 bases, with 22 bases sitting between them. Germline V gene data show CDR1 as SGDLS and CDR2 as YYNGEE. The CDR3 is 17 residues long.

This sequence joins TRBV11-2 and TRBJ2-3; D is perhaps TRBD1 (6 bases). The V end was cut by 5 bases, the J end by 4 bases, with 13 bases between. CDR3 size: 14 residues. The germline V gene has CDR1 SGHAT and CDR2 FQNNGV. CDR3 sequence reads: CASSGTGRADTQYF. As DNA, the CDR3 is TGTGCCAGCAGCGGTACAGGGCGGGCAGATACGCAGTATTTT. The whole variable domain, filled in from reference TRBV11-2 and TRBJ2-3, reads EAGVAQSPRYKIIEKRQSVAFWCNPISGHATLYWYQQILGQGPKLLIQFQNNGVVDDSQLPKDRFSAERLKGVDSTLKIQPAKLEDSAVYLCASSGTGRADTQYFGPGTRLTVL.

V is TRBV7-6 and J is TRBJ2-7; D is possibly TRBD1 (6 bases). The CDR3 length is 12 residues. Trimming pared 4 bases from V and 7 bases from J, leaving 11 bases between. CDR1 and CDR2 (germline): SGHVS, FNYEAQ. CDR3 DNA: TGTGCCAGCAGCTACCCGGACAGAGAGCAGTACTTC. This gives the protein CASSYPDREQYF.

The chain joins TRBV5-1 to TRBJ2-5, with D perhaps matching TRBD1 (5 bases). The CDR3 has 13 residues. From germline, CDR1 is SGHRS and CDR2 YFSETQ. Trimming removed 4 bases at V and 5 bases at J, with 12 bases between. The CDR3 region is CASSQGSGETQYF. CDR3 sequence (DNA): TGCGCCAGCAGCCAGGGAAGTGGGGAGACCCAGTACTTC. The variable domain in full, completed from reference TRBV5-1 and TRBJ2-5, reads KAGVTQTPRYLIKTRGQQVTLSCSPISGHRSVSWYQQTPGQGLQFLFEYFSETQRNKGNFPGRFSGRQFSNSRSEMNVSTLELGDSALYLCASSQGSGETQYFGPGTRLLVL.

The gene calls are TRBV29-1 and TRBJ2-2, with D perhaps matching TRBD2 (6 bases). Deletions cut 7 bases from V and 5 bases from J, with 20 bases between. The CDR3 runs to 15 residues. Germline CDR1 reads SQVTM; CDR2 reads ANQGSEA. The CDR3 sequence: CSAEDSRGLTGELFF. CDR3 coding DNA: TGCAGCGCCGAAGACAGTCGGGGGTTGACCGGGGAGCTGTTTTTT.

The chain joins TRBV6-4 to TRBJ2-5, with 7 bases that match TRBD2. The V segment lost 6 bases and the J segment 2 bases; nucleotides outside the gene matches: 6. The CDR3 is 14 residues long. The germline CDR1 and CDR2 sequences are MRHNA and SNTAGT. The CDR3 DNA follows: TGTGCCAGCAGGCGACTAGCTCCACAAGAGACCCAGTACTTC. Its translation is CASRRLAPQETQYF.

A few counts support this clone. The V gene is TRBV7-2, the J gene TRBJ2-6; D may be TRBD2 (5 bases). There are 16 residues in the CDR3. From germline, CDR1 is SGHTA and CDR2 FQGNSA. The V end lost 5 bases, the J end lost 0 bases, and 11 bases lay between the germline ends. Here the CDR3 DNA reads TGTGCCAGCAGCGCCGGACTGTACTCTGGGGCCAACGTCCTGACTTTC. It is translated as CASSAGLYSGANVLTF.

The gene calls are TRBV15 and TRBJ1-1; a possible D gene is TRBD1 (6 bases). Trimming stripped 1 base from V and 3 bases from J, with 18 bases between. CDR3 length: 17 residues. Germline CDR1 LNHNV, CDR2 YYDKDF (reference sequence). CDR3 nucleotides: TGTGCCACCAGCAGAGGCTATTCAGGGGTAACGTACACTGAAGCTTTCTTT. It translates to CATSRGYSGVTYTEAFF.

The V and J genes are TRBV18 and TRBJ1-2, with D possibly TRBD1 on 5 matching bases. The CDR3 is made up of 14 amino acids. Germline V lookup: CDR1 KGHSH, CDR2 LQKENI. The V and J ends lost 4 bases and 3 bases respectively, with 12 bases between them. CDR3 in amino acids: CASSRTDNHYGYTF. CDR3 DNA: TGTGCCAGCTCACGGACGGACAATCACTATGGCTACACCTTC.

The chain recombines TRBV7-8 with TRBJ1-4; D is unclear. The CDR3 sequence is 12 residues long. CDR1 and CDR2 (germline): SGHVS, FQNEAQ. Deletions cut 1 base from V and 8 bases from J, with 5 bases between. CDR3 loop: CASSLVEEKLFF. The CDR3 region has the DNA TGTGCCAGCAGCTTAGTCGAGGAAAAACTGTTTTTT.